What follows is one T cell receptor (beta chain) and its context. The antigen remains undetermined. At one end, the junction sequence differs from germline, possibly due to a read error. The sample comes from a study of T-cell reconstitution after alpha-beta-depleted transplantation in children. Findings and caveats of the study: It was surviving recipient T cells and thymic progenitors that gave some patients high TCRbeta diversity at day 60. Reportedly, alpha-beta T cells present about two months post-transplant originated from several hundred expanded clones of graft origin. It was newly produced T cells that mostly accounted for T-cell counts and diversity one year after transplant.

TCRbeta library construction was performed incorporating unique molecular identifiers. Each CDR3 protein gets one entry after TCRdb re-called the PCR reads with MiXCR. Here the sample spans approximately 1,000,000 distinct CDR3 sequences, 25% to 30% being singletons. The CDR3 has 12 residues. This TCR derives from a boy under three years old who had a stem cell transplant for SCID, so the T cells may come from the graft donor. The sample consisted of PBMCs, mostly from graft donor cells, taken 360 days after TCRalphabeta/CD19-depleted stem cell transplant. The chain recombines TRBV12-3 or TRBV12-4 with TRBJ2-7, with 8 bases identical to TRBD1. The CDR3 DNA reads as TGTGCCAGCAGCCCTTCGACAGGGGCTCTTGACTTC. It encodes CASSPSTGALDF.